Sequencing of this T cell receptor beta chain was carried out in a study of shared clonotypes between healthy human individuals. Trimming cost V 8 bases and J 9 bases, with 13 bases left between them. The CDR3 length is 11 residues. Germline CDR1 is MGHDK and CDR2 is SYGVNS. TCRdb's copy holds only in-frame clones and misses some; the assay was immunoSEQ multiplex PCR. The sample lists 800,000 or so clones; roughly 96% were seen once. Naive CD8 populations comprised CD45RO-negative cells positively selected for CCR7, excluding terminally differentiated effector memory CD45RA+ cells. All donors were Caucasian adults living in Nashville, Tennessee.

V usage is TRBV25-1 and J usage is TRBJ1-2, with D unclear. The receptor's source is a man aged 25 to 40 in good health. The material sequenced was naive CD8+ T cells sorted from blood. CDR3 in DNA: TGTGCCAGCCTAGGACCCGGTAGCTACACCTTC. Translated: CASLGPGSYTF.